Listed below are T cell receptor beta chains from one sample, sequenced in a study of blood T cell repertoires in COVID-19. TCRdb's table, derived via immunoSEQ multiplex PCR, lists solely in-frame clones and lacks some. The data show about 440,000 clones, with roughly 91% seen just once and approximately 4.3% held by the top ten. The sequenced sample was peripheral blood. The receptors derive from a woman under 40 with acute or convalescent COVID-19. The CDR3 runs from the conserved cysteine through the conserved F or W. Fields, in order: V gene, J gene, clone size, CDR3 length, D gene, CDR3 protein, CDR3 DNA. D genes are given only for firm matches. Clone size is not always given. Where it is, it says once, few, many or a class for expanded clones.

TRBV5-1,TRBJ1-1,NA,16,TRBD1,CASSPRQGSLEREAFF,TGCGCCAGCAGCCCCCGACAGGGGTCTCTAGAAAGGGAAGCTTTCTTT
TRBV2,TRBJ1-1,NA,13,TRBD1,CASSGDRNTEAFF,TGTGCCAGCAGTGGGGACAGGAACACTGAAGCTTTCTTT
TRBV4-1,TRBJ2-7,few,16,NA,CASSRAPDSVLAEQYF,TGCGCCAGCAGCCGGGCCCCGGACAGCGTCTTGGCAGAGCAGTACTTC
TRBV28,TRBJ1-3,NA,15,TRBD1,CASSFRDRITSTIYF,TGTGCCAGCAGTTTTCGGGACAGGATTACAAGCACCATATATTTT
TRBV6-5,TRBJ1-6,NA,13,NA,CASRRTGNSPLHF,TGTGCCAGCAGAAGAACAGGGAATTCACCCCTCCACTTT
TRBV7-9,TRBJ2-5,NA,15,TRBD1,CASSLGMGQSETQYF,TGTGCCAGCAGCTTAGGTATGGGACAGTCAGAGACCCAGTACTTC
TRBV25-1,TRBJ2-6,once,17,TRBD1,CASSGRQGAGGANVLTF,TGTGCCAGCAGTGGGCGACAGGGGGCAGGTGGGGCCAACGTCCTGACTTTC
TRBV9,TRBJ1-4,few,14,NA,CASSVEWGSEKLFF,TGTGCCAGCAGCGTAGAGTGGGGCAGCGAAAAACTGTTTTTT
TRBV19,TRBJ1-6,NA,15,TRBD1,CASSTRQGANSPLHF,TGTGCCAGTAGTACCCGACAGGGGGCCAATTCACCCCTCCACTTT
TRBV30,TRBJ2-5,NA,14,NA,CAWSVRYREETQYF,TGTGCCTGGAGTGTTAGGTACAGGGAAGAGACCCAGTACTTC